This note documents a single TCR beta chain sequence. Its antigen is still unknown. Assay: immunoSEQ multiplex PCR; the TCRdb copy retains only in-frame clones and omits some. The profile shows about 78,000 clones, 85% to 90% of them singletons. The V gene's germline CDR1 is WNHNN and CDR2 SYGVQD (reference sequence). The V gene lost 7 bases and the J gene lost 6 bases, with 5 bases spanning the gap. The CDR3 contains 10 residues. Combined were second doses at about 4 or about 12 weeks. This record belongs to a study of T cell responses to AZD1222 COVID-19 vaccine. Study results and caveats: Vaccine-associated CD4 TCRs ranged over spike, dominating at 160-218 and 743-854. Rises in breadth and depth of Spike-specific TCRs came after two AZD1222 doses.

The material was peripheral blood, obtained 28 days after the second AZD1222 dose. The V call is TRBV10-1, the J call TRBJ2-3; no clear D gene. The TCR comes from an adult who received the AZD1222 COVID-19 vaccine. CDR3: CASTADTQYF. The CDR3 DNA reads TGCGCCAGCACCGCGGATACGCAGTATTTT.